These T cell receptor beta chains were read from a single sample in a study of tumor-infiltrating lymphocytes in primary liver carcinoma. TCRdb called the multiplex PCR reads again in MiXCR, with one record for every CDR3 protein. The sample lists 330,000 or so distinct CDR3 sequences, roughly two thirds occurring once. The specimen was peripheral blood. Source of these receptors: a man aged 40-55 years with primary liver carcinoma and hepatitis B virus infection. CDR3s include the opening cysteine and the closing phenylalanine or tryptophan. Fields, in order: V gene, clone size, J gene, D gene, CDR3 DNA, CDR3 protein. A D gene is named only where the DNA matches it firmly. Only part of the rows carry a size: once, few, many, or a class if the clone is expanded.

V gene: TRBV12-3/TRBV12-4
clone size: many
J gene: TRBJ1-5
D gene: -
CDR3 DNA: TGTGCCAGCAGTTTTGGCTCCCGGGCCCAGCATTTT
CDR3 protein: CASSFGSRAQHF

V gene: TRBV11-2
clone size: -
J gene: TRBJ2-1
D gene: TRBD1
CDR3 DNA: TGTGCCAGCAGCTTAGACGGGACAGTGGGCAATGAGCAGTTCTTC
CDR3 protein: CASSLDGTVGNEQFF

V gene: TRBV6-1
clone size: -
J gene: TRBJ2-4
D gene: -
CDR3 DNA: TGTGCCAGCAGTGAACAGAAAATTCTGGCCAAAAACATTCAGTACTTC
CDR3 protein: CASSEQKILAKNIQYF

V gene: TRBV28
clone size: few
J gene: TRBJ2-7
D gene: -
CDR3 DNA: TGTGCCAGCAGTTTAATTGGGGCCTCCTACGAGCAGTACTTC
CDR3 protein: CASSLIGASYEQYF

V gene: TRBV6-6
clone size: many
J gene: TRBJ2-5
D gene: -
CDR3 DNA: TGTGCCAGCAGTCCCCCCGCGGGGGAGACCCAGTACTTC
CDR3 protein: CASSPPAGETQYF

V gene: TRBV6-5
clone size: many
J gene: TRBJ1-5
D gene: -
CDR3 DNA: TGTGCCAGCAGGGTTAATAGCAATCAGCCCCAGCATTTT
CDR3 protein: CASRVNSNQPQHF

V gene: TRBV4-1
clone size: -
J gene: TRBJ1-6
D gene: -
CDR3 DNA: TGCGCCAGCATGGACGGGGGAGGTAATTCACCCCTCCACTTT
CDR3 protein: CASMDGGGNSPLHF

V gene: TRBV6-1
clone size: -
J gene: TRBJ2-7
D gene: TRBD2
CDR3 DNA: TGTGCCAGCCGCTTGATGCCCGGGAGGTACGAGCAATACTTC
CDR3 protein: CASRLMPGRYEQYF

V gene: TRBV6-5
clone size: -
J gene: TRBJ2-7
D gene: -
CDR3 DNA: TGTGCTAGCACCTCGGGACCTGCCGGCGAGCAGTACTTC
CDR3 protein: CASTSGPAGEQYF

V gene: TRBV5-4
clone size: -
J gene: TRBJ2-7
D gene: -
CDR3 DNA: TGTGTCAGCAGCTGGGGGATGGCGACCTCCTACGAGCAGTACTTC
CDR3 protein: CVSSWGMATSYEQYF

V gene: TRBV5-4
clone size: -
J gene: TRBJ1-1
D gene: -
CDR3 DNA: TGTGCCAGCAGCTGGGGACTAGCGGGTTTGAACACTGAAGCTTTCTTT
CDR3 protein: CASSWGLAGLNTEAFF